This entry is about one T cell receptor (beta chain). Its specificity is not known. Only in-frame clones appear in the TCRdb table, and some are missing; sequencing was by immunoSEQ multiplex PCR. Of 100,000 to 150,000 clones listed, about 90% are singletons. The data stem from a study of T cell responses to AZD1222 COVID-19 vaccine. Trimming cost V 3 bases and J 4 bases; bases outside gene matches: 4. This CDR3 contains 16 residues. Per germline, CDR1 SGHNT and CDR2 YYREEE (reference sequence). General study results and limits: It was only after the peak T cell response that any repertoires were sampled. Clonal diversity was possibly underestimated; the donors were predominantly white British and more often female. Of the AZD1222 recipients, only five to seven were seropositive at baseline.

This receptor was identified in an adult in good health. The specimen comprised peripheral blood, sampled on day 0 of AZD1222 vaccination. V is TRBV5-4 and J is TRBJ2-3; 14 positions match TRBD2. CDR3 sequence: CASSSRLAGGPDTQYF. The CDR3 nucleotides are TGTGCCAGCAGCTCTCGACTAGCGGGAGGGCCAGATACGCAGTATTTT.